This T cell receptor beta chain was captured in a study of T cell responses to AZD1222 COVID-19 vaccine. General observations from the study: Increased Spike-specific TCR breadth and depth were observed after two AZD1222 doses. Along spike, vaccine-associated CD4 TCRs were found throughout, with dominance at 160-218 and 743-854. In a largely white British group with more females than males, clonal diversity was possibly underestimated.

The CDR3 runs to 15 residues. V dropped 6 bases and J dropped 7; count of bases not matched to a gene: 14. Germline lookup yields CDR1 LGHDT and CDR2 YNNKEL (reference sequence). Of note for this clone: Its target is unknown.

The table came from immunoSEQ multiplex PCR; TCRdb's copy has only in-frame clones and leaves some out. The sample shows about 59,000 clones, 75% to 85% of them seen only once. Sequencing was performed on peripheral blood, taken on day 0 of AZD1222 vaccination. This receptor was taken from an adult in good health. The V gene is TRBV3-1 (or the pseudogene TRBV3-2), the J gene TRBJ2-7; 8 bases fit TRBD2. The CDR3 spells CASSDNSAGVVEQYF. The CDR3 region has the DNA TGTGCCAGCAGTGACAACTCAGCGGGAGTGGTAGAGCAGTACTTC.